This T cell receptor beta chain was obtained from a study of T cells in Graves' hyperthyroidism and ophthalmopathy. About the study: The blood sample was taken at first diagnosis, before treatment began. Points from the study as a whole: Blood also contained most expanded thyroid clonotypes above 0.001.

This clonotype was detected once. Its antigen remains unidentified. The TCR beta CDR3 regions underwent amplification using RNA transcripts as the source. The study used the HTBI primer set for a first-round RT-PCR of the TCR CDR3. MiXCR was run by TCRdb on the multiplex PCR reads, yielding one entry per CDR3 protein. The repertoire holds a few hundred thousand distinct CDR3 sequences, around 25% seen once, with about 70% in the top ten. V lost 5 bases and J lost 1; bases outside the gene matches: 10. Per the germline V gene, CDR1 is MDHEN and CDR2 is SYDVKM. This CDR3 contains 17 residues. The V call is TRBV28, the J call TRBJ2-3; 9 bases fit TRBD2. Sequencing input: blood. The source is a man in his forties or fifties with Graves' hyperthyroidism. The CDR3 DNA reads TGTGCCAGCAGTCGACGGGAGGTAGCGGGGGGCACAGATACGCAGTATTTT. Encoded protein: CASSRREVAGGTDTQYF.